This T cell receptor beta chain was recorded in a study of T cells after yellow fever vaccination. Study-wide points: Abundant bulk-derived clonotypes could contaminate FACS-sorted repertoires. Primary-vaccination clones mostly resurfaced post-booster (about 95% CD4, roughly 90% CD8).

TCRdb called the 5' RACE reads again in MiXCR, with one record for every CDR3 protein. The sample holds some 260,000 distinct CDR3 sequences, roughly 5% seen once. Note on this clonotype: Its antigen is still unknown.

This TCR was sampled from a man aged 18-30 years who received the YFV17D yellow fever vaccine. The sample in question was CD4+ T cells sorted from PBMCs, obtained on the day of the yellow fever booster vaccination.

The CDR3 DNA is TGCAGCGTTGATGGGACAGGGGGCGGGGAGCAGTACTTC. This encodes CSVDGTGGGEQYF. The chain has TRBV29-1 and TRBJ2-7; 12 nucleotides line up with TRBD1. This CDR3 has 13 amino acids. The V and J ends lost 3 bases and 7 bases, in that order; junction bases with no gene match: 4. CDR1 SQVTM and CDR2 ANQGSEA come from the germline V gene.